Listed here are 6 T cell receptor beta chains from one sample, sequenced in a study of blood T cell repertoires in acute mononucleosis. The sample's time point: convalescence about 6 months (5-8 months) after acute presentation (visit 7). Profiling relied on immunoSEQ multiplex PCR, and the TCRdb table lists in-frame clones only, not all of them. The table records around 1,800 clones, 20% to 25% of them present only once. Source: EBV YVL epitope tetramer+ CD8+ T cells sorted from PBMCs, taken during convalescence from infectious mononucleosis. Subset: CD8 T cells binding a tetramer with EBV BRLF1 109-117 peptide (YVL-BR). These receptors all stem from a woman in her late teens or twenties with infectious mononucleosis caused by EBV.

This clone has just a few counts. The chain has TRBV11-2 and TRBJ1-1, with D unclear. This CDR3 has 13 amino acids. With 4 bases removed from V and 5 bases from J, the gap between germline ends came to 11 bases. Germline lookup yields CDR1 SGHAT and CDR2 FQNNGV. Written as DNA, the CDR3 is TGTGCCAGCAGCTCCTGGATCCCGACTGAAGCTTTCTTT. Its translation: CASSSWIPTEAFF.

This clone is medium-sized (0.01 to 0.1%) in the sample. One junction end does not reproduce the germline sequence, and a read error may be involved. Additional DNA sequences in this sample encode the identical CDR3. The V call is TRBV7-3, the J call TRBJ2-7; D is perhaps TRBD1 (6 bases). CDR3 length: 15 residues. CDR1 SGHTA and CDR2 FQGTGA come from the germline V gene. CDR3 in DNA: TGCGCCAGCAGCCAAGAAGGACAGCTCTCGTACGAGCAGTACTTC. Translated, it gives CASSQEGQLSYEQYF.

This clone was observed at least ten times. V is TRBV10-3 and J is TRBJ2-7; 10 bases line up with TRBD1. CDR3 length: 14 residues. Per germline, CDR1 ENHRY and CDR2 SYGVKD. Trimming removed 10 bases from V and 3 bases from J; junction bases left unmatched: 9. CDR3 sequence (DNA): TGTGCCAGCAGCTTTGGACAGGGGGTCTACGAGCAGTACTTC. Residues: CASSFGQGVYEQYF.

This clone was seen only a few times. The V call is TRBV7-9, the J call TRBJ2-3; a weak D match, TRBD2 (5 bases). Germline values: CDR1 SEHNR, CDR2 FQNEAQ (reference sequence). V dropped 6 bases and J dropped 4 bases, with 11 bases sitting between them. The CDR3 loop spans 13 amino acids. CDR3 bases: TGTGCCAGCAGTACTACGGACTCAGATACGCAGTATTTT. It yields the protein CASSTTDSDTQYF.

The chain joins TRBV6-4 to TRBJ2-7; D possibly corresponds to TRBD2 (5 bases). The V gene's germline CDR1 is MRHNA and CDR2 SNTAGT. This CDR3 spans 15 amino acids. The V end lost 6 bases, the J end lost 0 bases, and 15 bases lay between the germline ends. The CDR3 loop reads CASSPIRGSSYEQYF. For the CDR3, the DNA is TGTGCCAGCAGCCCCATCAGAGGGTCCTCCTACGAGCAGTACTTC.

This clone was detected ten times or more. This chain uses TRBV28 with TRBJ2-1, with 8 bases fitting TRBD1. Trimming took 6 bases from V and 6 from J; bases not matched to a gene: 10. Germline CDR1 MDHEN, CDR2 SYDVKM. This CDR3 spans 15 amino acids. The CDR3 nucleotides read TGTGCCAGCAGCCCCGACCCGACAGGGGTCAATGAGCAGTTCTTC. Amino acids: CASSPDPTGVNEQFF.